Sequencing of this T cell receptor beta chain was carried out in a study of T cell clonotyping in hematopoietic cell transplantation. Findings of the study overall: After transplant, recipient diversity fell while pathologically expanded clonotypes grew through day 180. No sorting was done, leaving CD4 and CD8 contributions mixed.

Specified time point: recipient sample about 28 days before transplant, after cytoreduction. Blood collection times were about day -28 and days 30, 100, 180 posttransplant. About this clone itself: The antigen is undetermined.

Germline CDR1 is ENHRY and CDR2 is SYGVKD. The CDR3 has 14 residues. Trimming shortened V by 8 bases and J by 6 bases, and 17 bases separated the two germline ends. Using immunoSEQ multiplex PCR, the repertoire was profiled, and TCRdb retains in-frame clones only, with some absent. The table has tens of thousands of clones, approximately 84% seen once. This specimen was peripheral blood mononuclear cells, taken before stem cell transplant. The chain combines TRBV10-3 with TRBJ1-5, with D hard to call. The clonotype was recovered from a man in his 60s with biphenotypic leukemia. Some clones in this sample may be carry-over from other donors' samples. The chain's CDR3 is CAIAGEGSAQPQHF. For the CDR3, the DNA is TGTGCCATCGCTGGGGAGGGCTCGGCTCAGCCCCAGCATTTT.